This T cell receptor (beta chain) came from a study of cytomegalovirus exposure and HLA in healthy donors. Whole-study results and caveats: Follow-up analysis seemed to connect common viral pathogens with several of the most significant clusters identified. Despite most TCR sequences being rare, some public TCRs occurred in many donors. A later analysis linked a missense variant in DCLRE1C to the trimming of TCR beta V and J genes.

60 Vbeta and 13 Jbeta primers were used in PCR. TCRdb's copy holds only in-frame clones and misses some; the assay was immunoSEQ multiplex PCR. Its table records about 39,000 clones. With regard to this clone: Antigen specificity is unknown.

Germline assignment: CDR1 MNHNY and CDR2 SVGAGI (reference sequence). The CDR3 runs to 14 residues. V lost 2 bases and J 2 bases, leaving 9 bases between the germline ends. Sequenced material: PBMCs. The clonotype comes from a woman younger than 45 in good health and CMV-seropositive. The chain uses TRBV6-6 and TRBJ1-1; D unclear. The CDR3 nucleotides are TGTGCCAGCAGTTACGCGGCGGCTAACACTGAAGCTTTCTTT. This encodes CASSYAAANTEAFF.